The 27 T cell receptor beta chains below all came from one sample that was sequenced in a study of T cells in Graves' hyperthyroidism and ophthalmopathy (dated by TCRdb to the late 2010s). The library was obtained by multiplex PCR. The instrument was an Illumina HiSeq 2000. Amplification of TCR beta CDR3 regions was carried out from RNA transcripts. For the first round of RT-PCR on the TCR CDR3, the HTBI primer set was used together with the Qiagen OneStep RT-PCR kit. TCRdb's own reprocessing of the public reads used fastp at Q25 and MiXCR and kept productive beta chains. Merged by CDR3 protein, the rows form single entries marked with the most common genes and DNA. The sample includes 450,000 to 700,000 distinct CDR3 sequences, with about 45% observed a single time. Under 20% of the sample is in the top ten clones. Sequencing was performed on peripheral blood or thyroid tissue (not recorded which). These receptors were collected from an adult woman with Graves' disease, either hyperthyroidism or ophthalmopathy (not recorded which).

The rearrangement uses TRBV18 and TRBJ2-7, with 7 bases that match TRBD2. V was clipped by 0 bases and J by 6 bases; unmatched bases: 5. The CDR3 contains 14 residues. The V gene's germline CDR1 is KGHSH and CDR2 LQKENI. CDR3 loop: CASSPPAGALEQYF. CDR3 bases: TGTGCCAGCTCACCACCGGCGGGAGCCCTCGAGCAGTACTTC.

The V and J genes are TRBV10-3 and TRBJ1-3; TRBD1 might be the D (5 bases). Germline CDR1 reads ENHRY; CDR2 reads SYGVKD. This CDR3 has 15 residues. V was cut by 2 bases and J by 0 bases, with 8 bases left in between. CDR3 DNA: TGTGCCATCAGTGAGGTCGGGACCTCTGGAAACACCATATATTTT. This encodes CAISEVGTSGNTIYF.

V gene TRBV30 combines with J gene TRBJ1-2, with D unclear. V was shortened by 1 base and J by 5 bases, with 8 bases between the two germline ends. Looked up from germline, CDR1 is GTSNPN and CDR2 is SVGIG (reference sequence). The CDR3 has 12 residues. CDR3 sequence: CAWSARKYGYTF. The CDR3, as DNA: TGTGCCTGGAGTGCCCGGAAATATGGCTACACCTTC.

This clonotype was counted ten times or more. One end of the junction is discordant with germline, which a read error may explain. The V call is TRBV7-2, the J call TRBJ2-5, with D possibly matching TRBD1 (6 bases). CDR1 and CDR2 from the germline V gene are SGHTA and FQGNSA. The CDR3 covers 13 residues. For the CDR3, the DNA is TGTGCCAGCAGCCAAATCGCCACAGGGTCGCCTAGCTTC. It translates to CASSQIATGSPSF.

This chain joins TRBV19 and TRBJ2-7; D is perhaps TRBD1 (6 bases). V was pared by 9 bases and J by 11 bases, with 14 bases between. Germline V gene sequence: CDR1 LNHDA, CDR2 SQIVND (reference sequence). This CDR3 region has 10 residues. The CDR3 DNA sequence: TGTGCCAGCGGGACATCGATAAAGTACTTC. Its translation: CASGTSIKYF.

This chain connects TRBV7-2 to TRBJ1-4; 9 nucleotides match TRBD1. In germline, CDR1 is SGHTA, CDR2 FQGNSA. The CDR3 spans 16 residues. V lost 5 bases, J lost 8 bases, and 12 bases stayed unmatched. The CDR3 DNA sequence: TGTGCCAGCAGCCCATCCTTGGGGACAGGGTACGAAAAACTGTTTTTT. Its protein product is CASSPSLGTGYEKLFF.

This chain joins TRBV20-1 and TRBJ2-5; 7 bases match TRBD2. CDR1 DFQATT and CDR2 SNEGSKA come from the germline V gene (reference sequence). After removal of 3 bases from V and 7 bases from J, the junction contained 5 bases not matched to a gene. The CDR3 sequence is 12 residues long. As DNA, the CDR3 is TGCAGTGCTAGTGGGGGGGTCGGGACCCAGTACTTC. It yields the protein CSASGGVGTQYF.

This clonotype appeared many times. The V gene is TRBV10-3, the J gene TRBJ2-7, with 8 bases identical to TRBD2. The CDR3 length is 15 residues. Germline V CDR1 and CDR2: ENHRY, SYGVKD. The J segment lost 3 bases and the V segment lost 6 bases, leaving 10 bases of the junction unmatched. CDR3 in amino acids: CAIRERLAPYYEQYF. The CDR3 nucleotides read TGTGCCATCAGGGAGAGACTAGCGCCATACTACGAGCAGTACTTC.

The V call is TRBV10-3, the J call TRBJ1-2; TRBD1 might be the D (5 bases). V lost 5 bases and J lost 3, with 19 bases in between. The CDR3 runs to 16 residues. Germline V lookup: CDR1 ENHRY, CDR2 SYGVKD. Here the CDR3 reads CAISIARGRTDYGYTF. The CDR3 bases are TGTGCCATCAGTATTGCCCGGGGCAGAACAGACTATGGCTACACCTTC.

This clonotype was counted ten times or more. The chain links TRBV19 to TRBJ2-7, with 11 bases lining up with TRBD1. Germline V lookup: CDR1 LNHDA, CDR2 SQIVND (reference sequence). The CDR3 is made up of 16 amino acids. V lost 6 bases, J lost 6 bases, and 13 bases stayed unmatched. CDR3 coding DNA: TGTGCCAGTAGCCCCTCCTTTCGGACAGGGGGCCTCGAGCAGTACTTC. This gives the protein CASSPSFRTGGLEQYF.

This clonotype was counted at least ten times. The V call is TRBV20-1, the J call TRBJ2-7; a possible D gene is TRBD2 (5 bases). Trimming took off 3 bases at V and 0 bases at J, with 15 bases between the two ends. The length of the CDR3 is 15 residues. Germline V lookup: CDR1 DFQATT, CDR2 SNEGSKA (reference sequence). CDR3 bases: TGCAGTGCTAGGACGATGGGAGACTACTCCTACGAGCAGTACTTC. Translated: CSARTMGDYSYEQYF.

The V gene is TRBV2, the J gene TRBJ1-1; 7 bases match TRBD1. The V gene's germline CDR1 is SNHLY and CDR2 FYNNEI. The CDR3 consists of 14 residues. Trimming removed 6 bases from V and 5 bases from J; junction bases left unmatched: 9. This CDR3 is CASRAGTVGTEAFF. The DNA for the CDR3 is TGTGCCAGCAGGGCCGGGACAGTGGGAACTGAAGCTTTCTTT.

This clonotype has ten or more counts. This chain joins TRBV11-2 and TRBJ1-3, with D perhaps TRBD1 (6 bases). Germline loops: CDR1 SGHAT, CDR2 FQNNGV. Trimming cost V 6 bases and J 1 base, with 10 bases left between them. The CDR3 loop spans 14 amino acids. The CDR3, as DNA: TGTGCCAGCAGTGCGAGGGGGTCTGGAAACACCATATATTTT. Translating it yields CASSARGSGNTIYF.

A remark on this clonotype: Given a much more abundant clone one base away, this may be a read error. The chain employs TRBV20-1 and TRBJ2-7, with D unresolved. This CDR3 region has 12 residues. From germline, CDR1 is DFQATT and CDR2 SNEGSKA (reference sequence). The V end lost 3 bases, the J end lost 6 bases, and 12 bases lay between the germline ends. CDR3 nucleotides: TGCAGTGCTAGTGGAGCCCCGGGCGAGCAGTACTTC. Amino acid sequence: CSASGAPGEQYF.

This clonotype was picked up many times. This chain connects TRBV28 to TRBJ1-2; tentatively, D is TRBD1 (6 bases). Between the trimmed V and J ends, which lost 6 bases and 6 bases, there was a span of 17 bases. In germline, CDR1 is MDHEN, CDR2 SYDVKM. The length of the CDR3 is 14 residues. For the CDR3, the DNA is TGTGCCAGCAGGAACCTCGGGACATATAATGGCTACACCTTC. This encodes CASRNLGTYNGYTF.

The chain is built from TRBV7-9 and TRBJ2-7; no firm D call. V lost 1 base and J 5 bases, leaving 12 bases between the germline ends. CDR1 and CDR2 from the germline V gene are SEHNR and FQNEAQ (reference sequence). The CDR3 runs 14 residues. CDR3 loop: CASSLGAAGDEQYF. CDR3 in DNA: TGTGCCAGCAGCTTAGGGGCAGCCGGCGACGAGCAGTACTTC.

This clonotype showed up many times. V gene TRBV7-9 combines with J gene TRBJ1-1; D remains unclear. CDR3 length: 11 amino acids. The germline V gene encodes CDR1 SEHNR and CDR2 FQNEAQ (reference sequence). Trimming shortened V by 7 bases and J by 8 bases, and 11 bases separated the two germline ends. CDR3 DNA sequence: TGTGCCAGCACCTCAACTGGAGAAGCTTTCTTT. Its translation: CASTSTGEAFF.

The rearrangement links TRBV2 to TRBJ1-2; 7 nucleotides line up with TRBD1. After removal of 6 bases from V and 8 bases from J, the junction contained 9 bases not matched to a gene. The CDR3 loop spans 13 amino acids. In germline, CDR1 is SNHLY, CDR2 FYNNEI. For the CDR3, the DNA is TGTGCCAGCAGCCACAGGGGTGGTATGGGCTACACCTTC. Protein: CASSHRGGMGYTF.

At least ten counts were recorded for this clonotype. The CDR3 bases are TGTGCCAGCAGCAATGAAGGGGAATCCCACGAGCAGTACTTC. This codes for CASSNEGESHEQYF. The J gene is TRBJ2-7, the V gene TRBV2; possible D gene TRBD1, 5 bases. Trimming took off 6 bases at V and 5 bases at J, with 17 bases between the two ends. CDR1 SNHLY and CDR2 FYNNEI come from the germline V gene. CDR3 length: 14 residues.

The rearrangement joins TRBV4-1 to TRBJ1-1; TRBD1 matches at 8 bases. The V and J ends lost 4 bases and 3 bases, in that order; junction bases with no gene match: 10. CDR1 is MGHRA and CDR2 is YSYEKL in the germline V gene. CDR3 size: 16 residues. CDR3 bases: TGCGCCAGCAGCCCCCAGGGGGCTTATGGGGACACTGAAGCTTTCTTT. This encodes CASSPQGAYGDTEAFF.

This chain joins TRBV5-1 and TRBJ1-2; D unresolved. Trimming shortened V by 0 bases and J by 1 base, and 10 bases separated the two germline ends. The CDR3 covers 15 residues. The germline V gene has CDR1 SGHRS and CDR2 YFSETQ. CDR3 sequence reads: CASSLDSTRNYGYTF. CDR3 nucleotide sequence: TGCGCCAGCAGCTTGGACAGTACTCGTAACTATGGCTACACCTTC.

This clonotype was seen repeatedly, ten times or more. This rearrangement joins TRBV7-9 to TRBJ2-2; D may match TRBD1 or TRBD2 (6 bases each). Germline V gives CDR1 SEHNR, CDR2 FQNEAQ (reference sequence). CDR3 length equals 17 residues. Trimming took off 2 bases at V and 1 base at J, with 14 bases between the two ends. The DNA for the CDR3 is TGTGCCAGCAGCTTATTGGAGGGACACGTGAACACCGGGGAGCTGTTTTTT. It is translated as CASSLLEGHVNTGELFF.

The rearrangement joins TRBV6-2 or TRBV6-3 to TRBJ2-2; D not certain. Germline V gives CDR1 MNHEY, CDR2 SVGEGT. This CDR3 is built from 14 residues. The V and J ends lost 0 bases and 2 bases respectively, with 4 bases between them. The CDR3 loop is CASSYSGNTGELFF. CDR3 nucleotides: TGTGCCAGCAGTTACTCTGGAAACACCGGGGAGCTGTTTTTT.

The J gene is TRBJ2-2, the V gene TRBV24-1, with D unresolved. The CDR3 consists of 11 residues. Germline V CDR1 and CDR2: KGHDR, SFDVKD. V was pared by 5 bases and J by 6 bases, with 3 bases between. CDR3 bases: TGTGCCACCAGTGCCCCCGGGGAGCTGTTTTTT. This sequence encodes CATSAPGELFF.

This clonotype was seen ten or more times. V and J are TRBV25-1 and TRBJ1-1; D is ambiguous. Trimming removed 4 bases at V and 7 bases at J, with 7 bases between. The CDR3 runs 11 residues. CDR1 and CDR2 (germline): MGHDK, SYGVNS. This chain's CDR3 is CASSGVGEAFF. The DNA of the CDR3 is TGTGCCAGCAGTGGAGTGGGTGAAGCTTTCTTT.

This clonotype was seen repeatedly, ten times or more. The chain has TRBV5-1 and TRBJ2-7; D is ambiguous. The CDR3 spans 14 residues. Germline assignment: CDR1 SGHRS and CDR2 YFSETQ. Trimming left V 3 bases short and J 4 bases short, with 14 bases between. The CDR3 spells CASSSTSIGYEQYF. The CDR3 nucleotides read TGCGCCAGCAGCTCCACATCAATTGGATACGAGCAGTACTTC. The entire variable domain, with the rest obtained from reference TRBV5-1 and TRBJ2-7, is as follows: KAGVTQTPRYLIKTRGQQVTLSCSPISGHRSVSWYQQTPGQGLQFLFEYFSETQRNKGNFPGRFSGRQFSNSRSEMNVSTLELGDSALYLCASSSTSIGYEQYFGPGTRLTVT.

In this sample, this clonotype turned up many times. The CDR3 nucleotides are TGCAGTGCTAGTACGTTTGCCGGGGCCAACGTCCTGACTTTC. Amino acids: CSASTFAGANVLTF. The V call is TRBV20-1, the J call TRBJ2-6; D ambiguous. The CDR3 has 14 residues. Between the trimmed V and J ends, which lost 3 bases and 4 bases, there was a span of 10 bases. Germline V gene sequence: CDR1 DFQATT, CDR2 SNEGSKA (reference sequence).